This TCR beta chain was documented in a study of T cell responses to AZD1222 COVID-19 vaccine. Background on the study: Second doses that came at about 4 or about 12 weeks were put together.

This clone was found a few times. Germline CDR1 MGHRA, CDR2 YSYEKL. This CDR3 has 15 residues. The ends were cut back, 3 bases at V and 0 bases at J, with 12 bases in the middle. Sequencing used immunoSEQ multiplex PCR; TCRdb keeps in-frame clones, though not all of them. This sample has 60,000 to 65,000 clones, with roughly three quarters found just once. This sample comprised peripheral blood, obtained on day 0 of AZD1222 vaccination. This receptor was taken from an adult in good health. J is TRBJ2-7 and V is TRBV4-1; D remains unclear. The CDR3 nucleotides are TGCGCCAGCAGCCAGCTGGCGGTTAGCTCCTACGAGCAGTACTTC. Protein: CASSQLAVSSYEQYF.